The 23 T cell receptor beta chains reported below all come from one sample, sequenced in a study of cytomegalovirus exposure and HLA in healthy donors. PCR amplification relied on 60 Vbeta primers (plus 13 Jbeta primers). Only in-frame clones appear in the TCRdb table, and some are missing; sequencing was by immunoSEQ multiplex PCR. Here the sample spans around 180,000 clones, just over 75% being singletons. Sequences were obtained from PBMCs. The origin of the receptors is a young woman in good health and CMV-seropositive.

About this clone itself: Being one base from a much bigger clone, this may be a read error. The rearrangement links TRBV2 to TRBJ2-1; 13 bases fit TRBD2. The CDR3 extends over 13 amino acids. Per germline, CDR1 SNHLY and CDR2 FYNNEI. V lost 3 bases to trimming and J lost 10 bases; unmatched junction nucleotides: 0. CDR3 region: CASSEGLAGEQFF. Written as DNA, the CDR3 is TGTGCCAGCAGTGAGGGACTAGCGGGAGAGCAGTTCTTC.

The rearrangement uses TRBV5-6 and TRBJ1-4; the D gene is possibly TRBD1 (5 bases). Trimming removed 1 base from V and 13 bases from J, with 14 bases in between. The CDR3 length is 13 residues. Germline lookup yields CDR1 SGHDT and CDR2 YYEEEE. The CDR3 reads CASSLPGEDLLFF. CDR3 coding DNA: TGTGCCAGCAGCTTGCCGGGGGAGGACTTACTGTTTTTT. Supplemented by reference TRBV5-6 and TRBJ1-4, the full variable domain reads DAGVTQSPTHLIKTRGQQVTLRCSPKSGHDTVSWYQQALGQGPQFIFQYYEEEERQRGNFPDRFSGHQFPNYSSELNVNALLLGDSALYLCASSLPGEDLLFFGSGTQLSVL.

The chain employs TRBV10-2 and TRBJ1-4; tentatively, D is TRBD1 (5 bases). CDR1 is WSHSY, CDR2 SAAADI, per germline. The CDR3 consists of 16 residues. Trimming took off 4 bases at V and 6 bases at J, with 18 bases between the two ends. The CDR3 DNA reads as TGCGCCAGCAGTGGTGGGGGAGGGGCTGGGGATGAAAAACTGTTTTTT. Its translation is CASSGGGGAGDEKLFF.

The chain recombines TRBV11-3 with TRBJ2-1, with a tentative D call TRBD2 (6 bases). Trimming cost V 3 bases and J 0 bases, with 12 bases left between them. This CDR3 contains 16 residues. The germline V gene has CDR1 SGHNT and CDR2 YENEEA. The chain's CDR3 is CASSLDGGTSYNEQFF. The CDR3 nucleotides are TGTGCCAGCAGCTTGGATGGCGGGACCTCCTACAATGAGCAGTTCTTC.

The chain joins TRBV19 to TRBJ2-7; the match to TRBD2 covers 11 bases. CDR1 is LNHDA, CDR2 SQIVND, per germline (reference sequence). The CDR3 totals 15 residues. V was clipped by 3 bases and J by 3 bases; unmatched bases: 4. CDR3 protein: CASSILAGGFYEQYF. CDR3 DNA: TGTGCCAGTAGTATCCTAGCGGGAGGTTTCTACGAGCAGTACTTC.

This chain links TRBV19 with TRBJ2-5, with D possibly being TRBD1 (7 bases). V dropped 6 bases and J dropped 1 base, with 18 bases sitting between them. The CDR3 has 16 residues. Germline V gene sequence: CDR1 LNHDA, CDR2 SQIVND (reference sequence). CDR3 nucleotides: TGTGCCAGTAGGGTCTCCGGGGGACAGAGCCAAGAGACCCAGTACTTC. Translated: CASRVSGGQSQETQYF.

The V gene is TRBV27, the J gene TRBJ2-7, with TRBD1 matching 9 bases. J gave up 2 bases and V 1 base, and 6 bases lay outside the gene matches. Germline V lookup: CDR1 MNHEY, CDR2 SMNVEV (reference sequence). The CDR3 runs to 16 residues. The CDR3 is CASSLLGQGDAYEQYF. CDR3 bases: TGTGCCAGCAGTTTATTGGGACAGGGAGACGCCTACGAGCAGTACTTC.

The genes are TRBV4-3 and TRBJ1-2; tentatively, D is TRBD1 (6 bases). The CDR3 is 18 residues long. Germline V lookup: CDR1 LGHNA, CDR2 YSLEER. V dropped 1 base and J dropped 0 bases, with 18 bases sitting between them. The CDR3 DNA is TGCGCCAGCAGCCAAGTCGGTCCTGGACAGAGGCCTAACTATGGCTACACCTTC. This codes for CASSQVGPGQRPNYGYTF.

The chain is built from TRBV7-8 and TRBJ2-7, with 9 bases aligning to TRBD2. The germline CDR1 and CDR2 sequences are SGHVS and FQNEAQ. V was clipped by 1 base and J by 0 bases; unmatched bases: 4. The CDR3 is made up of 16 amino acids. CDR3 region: CASSLVGSGSSYEQYF. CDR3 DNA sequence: TGTGCCAGCAGCTTAGTAGGTAGCGGGAGCTCCTACGAGCAGTACTTC. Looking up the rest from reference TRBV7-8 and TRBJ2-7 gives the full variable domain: GAGVSQSPRYKVAKRGQDVALRCDPISGHVSLFWYQQALGQGPEFLTYFQNEAQLDKSGLPSDRFFAERPEGSVSTLKIQRTQQEDSAVYLCASSLVGSGSSYEQYFGPGTRLTVT.

The CDR3 loop is CASSPPRASGRITDTQYF. The CDR3 DNA sequence: TGTGCCAGCTCACCACCGAGGGCTAGCGGGAGGATCACAGATACGCAGTATTTT. V and J are TRBV18 and TRBJ2-3; the match to TRBD2 covers 11 bases. Looked up from germline, CDR1 is KGHSH and CDR2 is LQKENI. V shed 0 bases, J shed 2 bases, and the junction held 7 bases outside the gene matches. CDR3 length: 18 residues.

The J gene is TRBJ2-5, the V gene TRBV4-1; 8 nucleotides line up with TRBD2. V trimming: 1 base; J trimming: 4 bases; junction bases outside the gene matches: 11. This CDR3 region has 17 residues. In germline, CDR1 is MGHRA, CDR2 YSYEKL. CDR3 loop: CASSQGSSGSLSETQYF. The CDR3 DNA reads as TGCGCCAGCAGCCAAGGGTCCAGCGGGAGTCTTTCAGAGACCCAGTACTTC.

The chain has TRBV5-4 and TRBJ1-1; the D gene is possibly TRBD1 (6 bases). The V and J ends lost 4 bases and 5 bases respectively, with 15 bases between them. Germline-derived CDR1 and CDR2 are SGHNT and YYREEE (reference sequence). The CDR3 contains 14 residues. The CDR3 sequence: CASSHWGGLTEAFF. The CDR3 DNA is TGTGCCAGCAGCCACTGGGGGGGGCTTACTGAAGCTTTCTTT. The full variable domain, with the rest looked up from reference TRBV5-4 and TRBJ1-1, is ETGVTQSPTHLIKTRGQQVTLRCSSQSGHNTVSWYQQALGQGPQFIFQYYREEENGRGNFPPRFSGLQFPNYSSELNVNALELDDSALYLCASSHWGGLTEAFFGQGTRLTVV.

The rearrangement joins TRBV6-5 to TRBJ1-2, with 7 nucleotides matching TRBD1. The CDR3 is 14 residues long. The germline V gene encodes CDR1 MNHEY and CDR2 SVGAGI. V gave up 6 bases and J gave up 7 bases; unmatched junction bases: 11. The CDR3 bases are TGTGCCAGCAGCAAAGCCGGGACAGCACCTGGCTACACCTTC. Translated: CASSKAGTAPGYTF.

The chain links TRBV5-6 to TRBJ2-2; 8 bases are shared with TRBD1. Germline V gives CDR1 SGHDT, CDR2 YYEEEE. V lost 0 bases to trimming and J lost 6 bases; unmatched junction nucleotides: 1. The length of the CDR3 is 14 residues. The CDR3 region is CASSLGRGPGELFF. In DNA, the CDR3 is TGTGCCAGCAGCTTGGGCAGGGGGCCCGGGGAGCTGTTTTTT.

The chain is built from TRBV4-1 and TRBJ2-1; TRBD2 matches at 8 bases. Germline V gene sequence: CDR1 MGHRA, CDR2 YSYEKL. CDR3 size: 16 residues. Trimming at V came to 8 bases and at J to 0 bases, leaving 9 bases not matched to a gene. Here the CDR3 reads CASGRGLGSSYNEQFF. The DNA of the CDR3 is TGCGCCAGCGGACGGGGACTAGGGAGCTCCTACAATGAGCAGTTCTTC.

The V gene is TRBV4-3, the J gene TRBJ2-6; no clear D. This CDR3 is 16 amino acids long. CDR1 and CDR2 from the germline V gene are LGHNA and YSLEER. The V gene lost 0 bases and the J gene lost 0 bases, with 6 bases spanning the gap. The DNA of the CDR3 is TGCGCCAGCAGCCAAGATTGGCTCTCTGGGGCCAACGTCCTGACTTTC. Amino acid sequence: CASSQDWLSGANVLTF.

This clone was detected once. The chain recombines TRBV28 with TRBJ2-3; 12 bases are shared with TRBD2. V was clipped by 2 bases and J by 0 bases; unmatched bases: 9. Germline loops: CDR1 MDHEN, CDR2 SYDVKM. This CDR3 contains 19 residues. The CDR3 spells CASSLRKGLAGGSTDTQYF. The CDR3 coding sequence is TGTGCCAGCAGTTTACGGAAGGGACTAGCGGGTGGTAGCACAGATACGCAGTATTTT. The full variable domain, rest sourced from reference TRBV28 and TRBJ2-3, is DVKVTQSSRYLVKRTGEKVFLECVQDMDHENMFWYRQDPGLGLRLIYFSYDVKMKEKGDIPEGYSVSREKKERFSLILESASTNQTSMYLCASSLRKGLAGGSTDTQYFGPGTRLTVL.

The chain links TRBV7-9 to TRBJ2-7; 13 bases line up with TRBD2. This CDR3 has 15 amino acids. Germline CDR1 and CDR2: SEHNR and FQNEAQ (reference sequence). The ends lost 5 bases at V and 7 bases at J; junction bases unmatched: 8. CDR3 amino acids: CASSRSGLAGREQYF. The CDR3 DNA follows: TGTGCCAGCAGCCGTTCGGGACTAGCGGGAAGAGAGCAGTACTTC.

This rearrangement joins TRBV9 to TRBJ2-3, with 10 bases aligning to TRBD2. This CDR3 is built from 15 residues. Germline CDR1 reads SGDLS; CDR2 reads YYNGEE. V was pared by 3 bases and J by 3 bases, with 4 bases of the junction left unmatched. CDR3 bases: TGTGCCAGCAGCGCAAGCGGGAGGGGGACAGATACGCAGTATTTT. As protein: CASSASGRGTDTQYF.

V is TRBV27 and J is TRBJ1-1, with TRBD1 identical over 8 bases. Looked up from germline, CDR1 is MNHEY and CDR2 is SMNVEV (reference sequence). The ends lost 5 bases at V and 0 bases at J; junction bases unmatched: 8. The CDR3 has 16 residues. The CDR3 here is CASSPRTGPVNTEAFF. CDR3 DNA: TGTGCCAGCAGTCCGAGGACAGGGCCCGTGAACACTGAAGCTTTCTTT.

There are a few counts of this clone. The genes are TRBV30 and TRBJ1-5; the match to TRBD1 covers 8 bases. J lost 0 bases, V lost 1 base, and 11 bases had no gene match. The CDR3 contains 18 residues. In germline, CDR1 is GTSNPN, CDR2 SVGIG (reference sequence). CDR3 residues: CAWSGDRGDLNSNQPQHF. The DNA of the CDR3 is TGTGCCTGGAGTGGAGACAGGGGAGATTTGAATAGCAATCAGCCCCAGCATTTT.

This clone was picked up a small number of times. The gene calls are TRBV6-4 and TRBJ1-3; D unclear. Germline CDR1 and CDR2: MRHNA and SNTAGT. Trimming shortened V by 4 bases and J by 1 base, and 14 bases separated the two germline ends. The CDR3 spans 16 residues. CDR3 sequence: CASSGEKMVSGNTIYF. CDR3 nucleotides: TGTGCCAGCAGTGGCGAGAAAATGGTGTCTGGAAACACCATATATTTT.

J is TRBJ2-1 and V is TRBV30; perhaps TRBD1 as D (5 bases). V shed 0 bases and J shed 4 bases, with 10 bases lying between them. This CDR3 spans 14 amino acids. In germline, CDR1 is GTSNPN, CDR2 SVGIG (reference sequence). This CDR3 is CAWSVRQGYNEQFF. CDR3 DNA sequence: TGTGCCTGGAGTGTACGGCAGGGATACAATGAGCAGTTCTTC.